The 8 T cell receptor beta chains presented below share a single source sample, sequenced in a study of metastatic and nonmetastatic thyroid tumors. Ahead of thyroid surgery, no patient had received treatment of any kind. TCRdb called clones again from the PCR reads with MiXCR. Of fewer than 30,000 clones in the sample, under 15% were seen once. Sequencing was done on a sample of blood. The source of these receptors is a female donor with papillary thyroid cancer or a benign thyroid nodule (not recorded which). Some clones in this sample may be carry-over from other donors' samples.

This clone was counted ten times or more. The chain combines TRBV6-1 with TRBJ2-1; possible D gene TRBD2, 6 bases. V gave up 7 bases and J gave up 9 bases, with 16 bases separating them. This CDR3 has 13 residues. Germline V gene lookup returns CDR1 MNHNS and CDR2 SASEGT. The CDR3 nucleotides are TGTGCCAGCAAGGAGGGACGTGAGGGTGAGCAGTTCTTC. It is translated as CASKEGREGEQFF.

This clone was counted between two and nine times. The CDR3 region has the DNA TGCGCCAGCAGCCAGCAGGGATTCTCATACAATGAGCAGTTCTTC. Translating it yields CASSQQGFSYNEQFF. V usage is TRBV10-1 and J usage is TRBJ2-1; D is possibly TRBD1 (5 bases). The germline V and J ends were trimmed by 6 bases and 4 bases, with 16 bases remaining between them. Germline CDR1 is WNHNN and CDR2 is SYGVQD (reference sequence). The CDR3 is 15 residues long.

This clone was seen repeatedly, ten times or more. This sequence joins TRBV28 and TRBJ1-3; TRBD1 agrees at 10 bases. CDR1 is MDHEN, CDR2 SYDVKM, per germline. The CDR3 runs 14 residues. V shed 9 bases and J 4 bases; nucleotides not matched to a gene: 6. CDR3 in DNA: TGTGCCAGTGGGACAGGGGTGGAAGGAAACACCATATATTTT. It is translated as CASGTGVEGNTIYF. The full variable domain, rest sourced from reference TRBV28 and TRBJ1-3, is DVKVTQSSRYLVKRTGEKVFLECVQDMDHENMFWYRQDPGLGLRLIYFSYDVKMKEKGDIPEGYSVSREKKERFSLILESASTNQTSMYLCASGTGVEGNTIYFGEGSWLTVV.

The chain employs TRBV7-2 and TRBJ2-5; possibly TRBD2 for D (6 bases). Per the germline V gene, CDR1 is SGHTA and CDR2 is FQGNSA. The V and J ends lost 1 base and 2 bases respectively, with 14 bases between them. CDR3 length equals 16 residues. CDR3 nucleotides: TGTGCCAGCAGCTTAGTTTCGGGTAGCGGACAAGAGACCCAGTACTTC. It specifies CASSLVSGSGQETQYF.

This clone was counted ten times or more. The V call is TRBV27, the J call TRBJ2-1; possible D gene TRBD2, 6 bases. Germline V CDR1 and CDR2: MNHEY, SMNVEV (reference sequence). The CDR3 has 14 amino acids. V lost 3 bases and J lost 6, with 12 bases in between. The CDR3 region has the DNA TGTGCCAGCAGTTTGAGGCTAGCGATCAATGAGCAGTTCTTC. This translates into CASSLRLAINEQFF.

This clone is medium-sized in the sample. Written as DNA, the CDR3 is TGCAGTGCCATCCCGTCAGGGGGTTGGGGCTACACCTTC. Its protein is CSAIPSGGWGYTF. The genes are TRBV20-1 and TRBJ1-2; TRBD1 matches 7 bases. Per germline, CDR1 DFQATT and CDR2 SNEGSKA (reference sequence). CDR3 length: 13 residues. Trimming at V came to 6 bases and at J to 8 bases, leaving 12 bases not matched to a gene.

This clone was observed a handful of times. The chain couples TRBV6-1 to TRBJ2-5; 7 bases are a match to TRBD1. The CDR3 has 15 amino acids. Germline assignment: CDR1 MNHNS and CDR2 SASEGT. Losses at the gene ends were 5 bases for V and 2 bases for J; bases not matched to a gene: 8. CDR3 nucleotide sequence: TGTGCCAGCAGTCCCGAATGGACAGGACAAGAGACCCAGTACTTC. The encoded protein is CASSPEWTGQETQYF.

This clone was found many times. The chain combines TRBV19 with TRBJ2-5; TRBD1 is a possible D gene (6 bases). The V and J ends lost 4 bases and 4 bases respectively, with 22 bases between them. Looked up from germline, CDR1 is LNHDA and CDR2 is SQIVND (reference sequence). CDR3 length: 17 residues. The CDR3 DNA follows: TGTGCCAGTAGTACGGGACACGGACAACCAGAGTTAGAGACCCAGTACTTC. It translates to CASSTGHGQPELETQYF.